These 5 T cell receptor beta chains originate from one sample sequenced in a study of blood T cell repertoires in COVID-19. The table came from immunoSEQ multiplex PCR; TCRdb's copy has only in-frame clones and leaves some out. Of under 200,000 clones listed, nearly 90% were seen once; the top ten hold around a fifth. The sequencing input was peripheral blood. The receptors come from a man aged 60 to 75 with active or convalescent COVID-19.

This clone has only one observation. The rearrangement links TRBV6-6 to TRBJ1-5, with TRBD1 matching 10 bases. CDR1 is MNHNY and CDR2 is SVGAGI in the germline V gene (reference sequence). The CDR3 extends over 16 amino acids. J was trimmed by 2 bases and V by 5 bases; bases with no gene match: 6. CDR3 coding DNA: TGTGCCAGCAGTACAGGACAGGGGGTCCGCAATCAGCCCCAGCATTTT. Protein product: CASSTGQGVRNQPQHF.

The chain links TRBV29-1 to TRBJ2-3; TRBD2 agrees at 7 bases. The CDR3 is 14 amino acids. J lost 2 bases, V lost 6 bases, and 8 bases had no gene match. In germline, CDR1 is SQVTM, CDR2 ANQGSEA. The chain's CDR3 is CSVPPGTNTDTQYF. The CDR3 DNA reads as TGCAGCGTCCCCCCCGGGACTAACACAGATACGCAGTATTTT.

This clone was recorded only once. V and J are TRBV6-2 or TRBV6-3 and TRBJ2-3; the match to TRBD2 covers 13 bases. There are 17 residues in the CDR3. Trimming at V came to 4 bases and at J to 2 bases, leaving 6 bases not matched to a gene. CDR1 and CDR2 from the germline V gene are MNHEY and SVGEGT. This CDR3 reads CASSSWTSGGYTDTQYF. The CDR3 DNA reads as TGTGCCAGCAGTTCCTGGACTAGCGGGGGATACACAGATACGCAGTATTTT.

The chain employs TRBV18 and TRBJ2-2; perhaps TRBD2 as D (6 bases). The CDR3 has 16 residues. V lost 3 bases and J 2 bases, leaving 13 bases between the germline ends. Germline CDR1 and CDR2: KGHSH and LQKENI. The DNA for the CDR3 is TGTGCCAGCTCACCGTGGGGGGTCGTCAACACCGGGGAGCTGTTTTTT. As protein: CASSPWGVVNTGELFF.

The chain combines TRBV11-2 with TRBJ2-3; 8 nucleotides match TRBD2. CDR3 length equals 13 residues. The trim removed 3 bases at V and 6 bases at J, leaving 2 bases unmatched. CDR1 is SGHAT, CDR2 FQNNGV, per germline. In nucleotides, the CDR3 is TGTGCCAGCAGCTTTAGCGGGGACGATACGCAGTATTTT. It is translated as CASSFSGDDTQYF. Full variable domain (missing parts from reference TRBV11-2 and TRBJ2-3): EAGVAQSPRYKIIEKRQSVAFWCNPISGHATLYWYQQILGQGPKLLIQFQNNGVVDDSQLPKDRFSAERLKGVDSTLKIQPAKLEDSAVYLCASSFSGDDTQYFGPGTRLTVL.